This entry concerns a single T cell receptor beta chain. The antigen is not known. The data are from a study of T cell repertoires in cytomegalovirus infection. Study as a whole: Both a matching HLA type and CMV infection were indicated by public TCR beta signatures. Study-wide results and caveats: CMV-specific TCR beta clonotypes restricted by HLA-C dominated the ex vivo response.

TCRdb fed the reads into MiXCR, producing one record per CDR3 protein. The sample yields approximately 240,000 distinct CDR3 sequences, 9% to 15% seen once. Per germline, CDR1 SGHRS and CDR2 YFSETQ. V was pared by 0 bases and J by 5 bases, with 20 bases of the junction left unmatched. The CDR3 sequence is 20 residues long. The chain carries TRBV5-1 and TRBJ2-7; TRBD2 aligns across 10 bases. The sample consisted of PBMCs. This clonotype originated in a human donor in good health (CMV status not recorded). Some clones in this sample may be carry-over from other donors' samples. The CDR3 DNA follows: TGCGCCAGCAGCTTGGCCCCCAGATTTCCCCTAGCGGGGGCGCCAGACGAGCAGTACTTC. Translating it yields CASSLAPRFPLAGAPDEQYF. Drawing the rest from reference TRBV5-1 and TRBJ2-7, the complete variable domain is KAGVTQTPRYLIKTRGQQVTLSCSPISGHRSVSWYQQTPGQGLQFLFEYFSETQRNKGNFPGRFSGRQFSNSRSEMNVSTLELGDSALYLCASSLAPRFPLAGAPDEQYFGPGTRLTVT.